This T cell receptor beta chain is drawn from a study of blood T cell repertoires in COVID-19. Some clones are missing from TCRdb's copy, which holds only in-frame ones; the method was immunoSEQ multiplex PCR. The sample consists of about 54,000 clones, 80% to 90% of them appearing once. This clone is deemed medium-sized. CDR1 is SGHDT, CDR2 YYEEEE, per germline. CDR3 size: 14 residues. V lost 0 bases to trimming and J lost 6 bases, with 13 bases between them. The source material was peripheral blood. This rearrangement joins TRBV5-6 to TRBJ2-7, with unresolved D. The source of this sequence is an older woman with acute or convalescent COVID-19. The CDR3 nucleotides are TGTGCCAGCAGCTTGGGCGATTACCGCGGCGAGCAGTACTTC. It translates to CASSLGDYRGEQYF. Filled out from reference TRBV5-6 and TRBJ2-7, the complete variable domain reads DAGVTQSPTHLIKTRGQQVTLRCSPKSGHDTVSWYQQALGQGPQFIFQYYEEEERQRGNFPDRFSGHQFPNYSSELNVNALLLGDSALYLCASSLGDYRGEQYFGPGTRLTVT.